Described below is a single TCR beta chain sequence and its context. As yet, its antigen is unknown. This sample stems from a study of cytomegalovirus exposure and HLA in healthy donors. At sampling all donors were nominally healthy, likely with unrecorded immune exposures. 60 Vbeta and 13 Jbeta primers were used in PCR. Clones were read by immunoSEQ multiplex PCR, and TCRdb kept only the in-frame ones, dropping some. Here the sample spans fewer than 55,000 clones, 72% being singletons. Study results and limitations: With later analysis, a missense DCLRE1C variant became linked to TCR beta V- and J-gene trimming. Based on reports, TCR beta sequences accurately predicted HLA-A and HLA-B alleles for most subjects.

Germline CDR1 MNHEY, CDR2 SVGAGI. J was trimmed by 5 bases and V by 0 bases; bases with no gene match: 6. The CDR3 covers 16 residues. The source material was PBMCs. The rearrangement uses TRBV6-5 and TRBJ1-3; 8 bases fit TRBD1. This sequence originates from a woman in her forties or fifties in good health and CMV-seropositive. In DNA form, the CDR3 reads TGTGCCAGCAGTTACTCGACGAGGACAGGGCGAAACACCATATATTTT. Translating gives CASSYSTRTGRNTIYF.